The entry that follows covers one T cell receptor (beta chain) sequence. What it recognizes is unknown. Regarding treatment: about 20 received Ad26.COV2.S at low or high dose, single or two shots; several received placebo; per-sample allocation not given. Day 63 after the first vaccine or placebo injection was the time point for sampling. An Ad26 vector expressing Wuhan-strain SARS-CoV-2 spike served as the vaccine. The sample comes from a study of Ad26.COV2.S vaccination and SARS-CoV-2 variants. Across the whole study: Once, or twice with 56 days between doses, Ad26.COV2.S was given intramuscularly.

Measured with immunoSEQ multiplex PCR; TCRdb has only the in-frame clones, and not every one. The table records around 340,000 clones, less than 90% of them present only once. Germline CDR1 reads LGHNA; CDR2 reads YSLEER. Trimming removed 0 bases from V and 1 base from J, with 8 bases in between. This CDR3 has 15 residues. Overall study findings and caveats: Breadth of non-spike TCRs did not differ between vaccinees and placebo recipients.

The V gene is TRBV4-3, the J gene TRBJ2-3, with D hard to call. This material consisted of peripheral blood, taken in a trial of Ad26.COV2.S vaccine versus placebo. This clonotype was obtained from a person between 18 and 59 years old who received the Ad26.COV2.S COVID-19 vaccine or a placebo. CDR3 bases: TGCGCCAGCAGCCAAGATAGGGTCCGCACAGATACGCAGTATTTT. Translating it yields CASSQDRVRTDTQYF.